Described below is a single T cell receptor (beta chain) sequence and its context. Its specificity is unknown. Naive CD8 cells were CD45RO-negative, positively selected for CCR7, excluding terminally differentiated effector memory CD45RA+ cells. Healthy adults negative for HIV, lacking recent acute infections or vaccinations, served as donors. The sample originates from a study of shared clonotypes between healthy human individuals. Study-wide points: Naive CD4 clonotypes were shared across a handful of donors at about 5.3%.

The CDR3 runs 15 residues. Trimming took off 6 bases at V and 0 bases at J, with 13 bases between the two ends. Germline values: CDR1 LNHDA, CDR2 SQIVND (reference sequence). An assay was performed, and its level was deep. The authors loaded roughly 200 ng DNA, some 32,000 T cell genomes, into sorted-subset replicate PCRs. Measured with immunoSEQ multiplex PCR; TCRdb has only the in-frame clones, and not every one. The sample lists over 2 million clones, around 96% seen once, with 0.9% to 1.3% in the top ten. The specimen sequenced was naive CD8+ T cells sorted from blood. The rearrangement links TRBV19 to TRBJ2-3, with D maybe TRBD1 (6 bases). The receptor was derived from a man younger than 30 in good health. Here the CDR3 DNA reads TGTGCCAGTAGCCTCACAGGGCTGAGCACAGATACGCAGTATTTT. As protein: CASSLTGLSTDTQYF.